A selection of T cell receptor beta chains follows, all from one sample in a study of OX40 agonist ivuxolimab in advanced cancers. Libraries were prepared by immunoSEQ multiplex PCR; TCRdb keeps only in-frame clonotypes and omits some of them. The table shows about 7,700 clones, with around 79% occurring only once. Sample: CD4+ or CD8+ T cells sorted from blood, taken in a trial of the OX40 agonist ivuxolimab. The receptors derive from an adult with an advanced solid tumor such as melanoma, head and neck, liver or kidney cancer. Each CDR3 is given with its conserved first and last residue. A D gene is named only where the DNA matches it firmly. Clone size is stated in some rows and not others, as once, few, many or a class when expanded.

J gene | V gene | clone size | CDR3 length | D gene | CDR3 DNA | CDR3 protein
TRBJ1-5 | TRBV5-1 | . | 16 | . | TGCGCCAGCAGCTTGGTGGGCAGTTATAGCAATCAGCCCCAGCATTTT | CASSLVGSYSNQPQHF
TRBJ2-3 | TRBV7-2 | few | 19 | TRBD2 | TGTGCCAGCAGCTTAGTCGGATCTAGCGGGAGATATGGAACAGATACGCAGTATTTT | CASSLVGSSGRYGTDTQYF
TRBJ1-4 | TRBV7-9 | . | 16 | TRBD1 | TGTGCCAGCAGCCTAGACAGGGGGCGAAGTAATGAAAAACTGTTTTTT | CASSLDRGRSNEKLFF
TRBJ2-7 | TRBV27 | . | 13 | . | TGTGCCAGCAGTTTTCTCCCCGCGGGGGAGCAGTACTTC | CASSFLPAGEQYF
TRBJ2-2 | TRBV5-1 | . | 17 | TRBD1 | TGCGCCAGCAGCGCTGCTCTGACAGGGGTCAACACCGGGGAGCTGTTTTTT | CASSAALTGVNTGELFF
TRBJ2-7 | TRBV12-5 | few | 13 | . | TGTGCTAGTGGTTCGGACGACTCCTACGAGCAGTACTTC | CASGSDDSYEQYF
TRBJ2-7 | TRBV29-1 | . | 14 | TRBD1 | TGCAGCGTTGAAGGGGACAGCTACATCCACGAGCAGTACTTC | CSVEGDSYIHEQYF
TRBJ2-3 | TRBV4-3 | . | 18 | TRBD2 | TGCGCCAGCAGCCAAGATCAGATCGGACTAGCGGGCACAGATACGCAGTATTTT | CASSQDQIGLAGTDTQYF
TRBJ2-7 | TRBV7-2 | . | 14 | . | TGTGCCAGCAGCTTAGGGGGGTCGGGCTACGAGCAGTACTTC | CASSLGGSGYEQYF
TRBJ2-5 | TRBV29-1 | . | 13 | TRBD2 | TGCAGCGTTCTGACTAGCGGCCAAGAGACCCAGTACTTC | CSVLTSGQETQYF
TRBJ2-7 | TRBV9 | once | 16 | . | TGTGCCAGCAGCCTCGGTCCCGGGACTGAATCCTACGAGCAGTACTTC | CASSLGPGTESYEQYF
TRBJ2-2 | TRBV4-3 | . | 16 | . | TGCGCCAGCAGCCAAGATCGGACCTCGCGCACCGGGGAGCTGTTTTTT | CASSQDRTSRTGELFF
TRBJ2-5 | TRBV19 | . | 12 | . | TGTGCCAGTAGTAGTAGGCAAGAGACCCAGTACTTC | CASSSRQETQYF
TRBJ1-5 | TRBV7-2 | once | 13 | . | TGTGCCAGCAGCCGCGACAGAGATCAGCCCCAGCATTTT | CASSRDRDQPQHF
TRBJ1-6 | TRBV30 | few | 15 | . | TGTGCCTGGAGTGTAAACGGGGAGGGATATTCACCCCTCCACTTT | CAWSVNGEGYSPLHF
TRBJ2-7 | TRBV9 | . | 14 | . | TGTGCCAGCAGCCCCTATAGTAGTTTCTACGAGCAGTACTTC | CASSPYSSFYEQYF
TRBJ1-1 | TRBV28 | . | 13 | . | TGTGCCAGCAGTTTGGGGGGGATCGCTGAAGCTTTCTTT | CASSLGGIAEAFF
TRBJ1-4 | TRBV15 | . | 14 | . | TGTGCCACCAGCAGAGACAGGGTCGGTGAAAAACTGTTTTTT | CATSRDRVGEKLFF
TRBJ2-7 | TRBV4-1 | . | 16 | TRBD1 | TGCGCCAGCAGCCCCTCTAGTGGACAGGAGTCCTACGAGCAGTACTTC | CASSPSSGQESYEQYF
TRBJ1-5 | TRBV5-6 | . | 14 | . | TGTGCCAGCAGCTTGTTTGGGGGAAATCAGCCCCAGCATTTT | CASSLFGGNQPQHF
TRBJ1-2 | TRBV2 | . | 15 | . | TGTGCCAGCAGTGATGAGGGGAAAGCTAACTATGGCTACACCTTC | CASSDEGKANYGYTF
TRBJ2-7 | TRBV11-2 | once | 14 | . | TGTGCCAGCAGCCCTACCGGGACTTTCTACGAGCAGTACTTC | CASSPTGTFYEQYF
TRBJ2-7 | TRBV4-2 | . | 13 | . | TGTGCCAGCAGCCAAGATTTGGCGGGGACGGAGCACTTC | CASSQDLAGTEHF
TRBJ1-2 | TRBV7-9 | . | 12 | . | TGTGCCAGCAGCTTAGGAGAGTATGGCTACACCTTC | CASSLGEYGYTF
TRBJ1-5 | TRBV6-6 | . | 16 | . | TGTGCCAGCAGTTACTCCGGGCTGCGCCCAAATCAGCCCCAGCATTTT | CASSYSGLRPNQPQHF
TRBJ1-2 | TRBV28 | medium-sized | 14 | . | TGTGCCAGCAGTTTACAGGGTCTGGACTATGGCTACACCTTC | CASSLQGLDYGYTF
TRBJ1-5 | TRBV11-2 | . | 15 | . | TGTGCCAGCAGCTTAGGAGGGGGGACCAATCAGCCCCAGCATTTT | CASSLGGGTNQPQHF
TRBJ2-1 | TRBV29-1 | . | 12 | . | TGCAGCGTTGTGGGGGCCAGGAATGAGCAGTTCTTC | CSVVGARNEQFF
TRBJ1-3 | TRBV28 | . | 14 | . | TGTGCCGGCAGTTTATCTGGCTCTGGAAACACCATATATTTT | CAGSLSGSGNTIYF
TRBJ2-7 | TRBV5-5 | . | 16 | . | TGTGCCAGCAGCGGCTTTGGGGGTCCTAGCTCCTACGAGCAGTACTTC | CASSGFGGPSSYEQYF
TRBJ2-5 | TRBV28 | . | 17 | TRBD1 | TGTGCCAGCAGTTTAGTGGGAGTGGCAGGGGGCGCAGAGACCCAGTACTTC | CASSLVGVAGGAETQYF
TRBJ2-5 | TRBV9 | . | 14 | . | TGTGCCAGCGGCCCGGGACCCCCGGGGGAGACCCAGTACTTC | CASGPGPPGETQYF
TRBJ1-6 | TRBV6-1 | . | 14 | . | TGTGCCAGCAGTGTTAGGACAGATAATTCACCCCTCCACTTT | CASSVRTDNSPLHF
TRBJ2-3 | TRBV7-9 | . | 15 | TRBD2 | TGTGCCAGCCGGGCTAGCGGGGGAATCGGGGATACGCAGTATTTT | CASRASGGIGDTQYF
TRBJ2-5 | TRBV13 | . | 15 | TRBD1 | TGTGCCAGCAGTGACCCGGGACAGGGGATAGAGACCCAGTACTTC | CASSDPGQGIETQYF
TRBJ2-7 | TRBV9 | once | 15 | . | TGTGCCAGCAGCGGGACGGGAGTCGAGACCTACGAGCAGTACTTC | CASSGTGVETYEQYF
TRBJ2-3 | TRBV28 | . | 13 | . | TGTGCCAGCAGTTCTCTTCTCACAGATACGCAGTATTTT | CASSSLLTDTQYF
TRBJ2-2 | TRBV25-1 | . | 15 | . | TGTGCCAGCAGTGAAGCTGGTAGGGGGGAGGGGGAGCTGTTTTTT | CASSEAGRGEGELFF
TRBJ2-3 | TRBV2 | once | 16 | . | TGTGCCAGCAGAGAGGGCCGGGGTGGGGGCACAGATACGCAGTATTTT | CASREGRGGGTDTQYF
TRBJ2-3 | TRBV7-8 | . | 15 | TRBD1 | TGTGCCAGCAATGTCCCGGGACAGGGGGCGAATACGCAGTATTTT | CASNVPGQGANTQYF
TRBJ2-5 | TRBV4-2 | . | 13 | . | TGTGCCAGCAGCCCAGGGACACAAGAGACCCAGTACTTC | CASSPGTQETQYF
TRBJ2-2 | TRBV4-3 | . | 15 | TRBD2 | TGCGCCAGCAGCCTACTAGCGCCCCTCACCGGGGAGCTGTTTTTT | CASSLLAPLTGELFF
TRBJ2-1 | TRBV7-9 | . | 16 | . | TGTGCCAGCAGCGCGGACTTACCTCCTCCCTACAATGAGCAGTTCTTC | CASSADLPPPYNEQFF
TRBJ2-1 | TRBV27 | once | 14 | . | TGTGCCAGCAGCACAGAAATCTCCTACAATGAGCAGTTCTTC | CASSTEISYNEQFF
TRBJ1-1 | TRBV27 | . | 13 | . | TGTGCCAGCAGCTTAGGTCCAAACACTGAAGCTTTCTTT | CASSLGPNTEAFF
TRBJ2-7 | TRBV9 | . | 15 | TRBD2 | TGTGCCAGCAGCCCCCGACTAGCGGGAGTCTACGAGCAGTACTTC | CASSPRLAGVYEQYF
TRBJ2-7 | TRBV30 | . | 15 | TRBD1 | TGTGCCTGGGACAATTATGGGGACAGGGGATACGAGCAGTACTTC | CAWDNYGDRGYEQYF
TRBJ1-1 | TRBV6-5 | . | 11 | . | TGTGCCAGCACCCAGAGGGGTAAAGCTTTCTTT | CASTQRGKAFF
TRBJ2-7 | TRBV28 | . | 14 | . | TGTGCCAGCAGCCCGTTTACAACCTCCTACGAGCAGTACTTC | CASSPFTTSYEQYF
TRBJ2-5 | TRBV9 | . | 15 | TRBD2 | TGTGCCAGCAACCTCGGCGGGAGTGGGCAAGAGACCCAGTACTTC | CASNLGGSGQETQYF
TRBJ2-1 | TRBV9 | . | 15 | . | TGTGCCAGCAGCGTAGGGGCAGGGTCACACAATGAGCAGTTCTTC | CASSVGAGSHNEQFF
TRBJ1-3 | TRBV30 | . | 13 | TRBD1 | TGTGCCTGGTTGGGGGGACAGGGGGCCACCATATATTTT | CAWLGGQGATIYF
TRBJ2-6 | TRBV27 | . | 17 | . | TGTGCCAGCAGTTTAGACAGGACGGGGTTTGGGGCCAACGTCCTGACTTTC | CASSLDRTGFGANVLTF